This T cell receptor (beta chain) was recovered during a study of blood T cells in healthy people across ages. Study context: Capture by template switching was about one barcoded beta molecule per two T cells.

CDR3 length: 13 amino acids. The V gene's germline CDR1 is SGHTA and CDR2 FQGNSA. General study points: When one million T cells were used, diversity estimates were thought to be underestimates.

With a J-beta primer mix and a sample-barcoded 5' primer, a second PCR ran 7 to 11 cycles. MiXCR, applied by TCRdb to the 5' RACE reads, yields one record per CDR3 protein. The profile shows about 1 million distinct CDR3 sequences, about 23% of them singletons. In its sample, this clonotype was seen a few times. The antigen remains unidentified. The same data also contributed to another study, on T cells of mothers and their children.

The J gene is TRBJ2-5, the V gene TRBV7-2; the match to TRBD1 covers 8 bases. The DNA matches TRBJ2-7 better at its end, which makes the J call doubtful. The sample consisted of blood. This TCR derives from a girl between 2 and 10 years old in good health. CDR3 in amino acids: CASSFRRGREQYF. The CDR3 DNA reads TGTGCCAGCAGCTTCCGCAGGGGGCGCGAGCAGTACTTC.